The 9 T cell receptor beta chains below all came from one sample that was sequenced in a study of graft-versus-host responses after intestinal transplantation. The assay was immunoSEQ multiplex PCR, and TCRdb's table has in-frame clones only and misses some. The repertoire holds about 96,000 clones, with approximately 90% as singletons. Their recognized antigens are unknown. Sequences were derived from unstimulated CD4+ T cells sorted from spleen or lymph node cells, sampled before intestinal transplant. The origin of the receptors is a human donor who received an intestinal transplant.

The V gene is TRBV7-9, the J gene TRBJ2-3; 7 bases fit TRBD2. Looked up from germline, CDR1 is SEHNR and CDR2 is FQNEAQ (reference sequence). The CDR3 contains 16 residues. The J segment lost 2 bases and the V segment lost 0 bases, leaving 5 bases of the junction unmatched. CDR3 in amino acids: CASSLAPAGDTDTQYF. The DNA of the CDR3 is TGTGCCAGCAGCTTAGCCCCTGCGGGGGACACAGATACGCAGTATTTT. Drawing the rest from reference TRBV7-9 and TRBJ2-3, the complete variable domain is DTGVSQNPRHKITKRGQNVTFRCDPISEHNRLYWYRQTLGQGPEFLTYFQNEAQLEKSRLLSDRFSAERPKGSFSTLEIQRTEQGDSAMYLCASSLAPAGDTDTQYFGPGTRLTVL.

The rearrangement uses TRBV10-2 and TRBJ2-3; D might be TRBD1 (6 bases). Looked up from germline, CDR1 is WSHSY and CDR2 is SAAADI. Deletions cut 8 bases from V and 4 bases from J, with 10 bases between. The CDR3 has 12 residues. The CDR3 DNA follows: TGCGCCAGCGACCAGGGGTCAGATACGCAGTATTTT. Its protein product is CASDQGSDTQYF.

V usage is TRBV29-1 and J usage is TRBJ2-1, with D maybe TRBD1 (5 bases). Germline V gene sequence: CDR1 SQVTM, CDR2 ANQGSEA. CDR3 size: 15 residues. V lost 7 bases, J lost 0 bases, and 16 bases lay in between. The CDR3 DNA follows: TGCAGCGGGACGAGACAGATCGTCTCCTACAATGAGCAGTTCTTC. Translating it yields CSGTRQIVSYNEQFF.

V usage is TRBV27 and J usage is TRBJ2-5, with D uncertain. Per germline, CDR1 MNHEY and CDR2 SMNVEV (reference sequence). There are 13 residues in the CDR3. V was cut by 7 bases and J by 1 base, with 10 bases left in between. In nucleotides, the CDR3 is TGTGCCAGCACCCCGACGGGCCAAGAGACCCAGTACTTC. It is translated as CASTPTGQETQYF.

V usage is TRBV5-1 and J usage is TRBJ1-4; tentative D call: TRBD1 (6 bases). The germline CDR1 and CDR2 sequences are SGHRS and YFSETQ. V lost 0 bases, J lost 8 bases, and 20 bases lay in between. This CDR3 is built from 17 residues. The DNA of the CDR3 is TGCGCCAGCAGCTTGGGAATCCTGGACAGACGATTGGAAAAACTGTTTTTT. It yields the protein CASSLGILDRRLEKLFF. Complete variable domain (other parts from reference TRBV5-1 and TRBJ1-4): KAGVTQTPRYLIKTRGQQVTLSCSPISGHRSVSWYQQTPGQGLQFLFEYFSETQRNKGNFPGRFSGRQFSNSRSEMNVSTLELGDSALYLCASSLGILDRRLEKLFFGSGTQLSVL.

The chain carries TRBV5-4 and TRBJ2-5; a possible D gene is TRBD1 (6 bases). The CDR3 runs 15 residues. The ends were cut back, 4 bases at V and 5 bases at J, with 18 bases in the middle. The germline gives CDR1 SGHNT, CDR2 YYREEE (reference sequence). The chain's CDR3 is CASSDSGTRGETQYF. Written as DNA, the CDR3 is TGTGCCAGCAGCGATTCCGGGACAAGAGGGGAGACCCAGTACTTC.

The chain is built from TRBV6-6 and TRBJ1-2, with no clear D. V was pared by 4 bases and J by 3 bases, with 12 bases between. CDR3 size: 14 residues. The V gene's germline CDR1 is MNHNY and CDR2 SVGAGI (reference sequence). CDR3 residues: CASSFRFSDYGYTF. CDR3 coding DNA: TGTGCCAGCAGTTTTCGTTTCTCGGACTATGGCTACACCTTC.

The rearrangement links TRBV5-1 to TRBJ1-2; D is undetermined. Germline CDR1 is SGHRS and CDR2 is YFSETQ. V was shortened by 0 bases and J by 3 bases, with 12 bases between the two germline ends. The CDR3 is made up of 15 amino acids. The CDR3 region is CASSLEGRGHYGYTF. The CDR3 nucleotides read TGCGCCAGCAGCTTGGAAGGGAGAGGACACTATGGCTACACCTTC.

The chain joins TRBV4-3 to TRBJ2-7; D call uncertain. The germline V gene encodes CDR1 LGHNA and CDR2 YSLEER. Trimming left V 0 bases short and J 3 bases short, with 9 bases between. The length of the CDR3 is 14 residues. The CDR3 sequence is CASSQEPRSYEQYF. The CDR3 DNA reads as TGCGCCAGCAGCCAAGAACCTAGGAGCTACGAGCAGTACTTC.